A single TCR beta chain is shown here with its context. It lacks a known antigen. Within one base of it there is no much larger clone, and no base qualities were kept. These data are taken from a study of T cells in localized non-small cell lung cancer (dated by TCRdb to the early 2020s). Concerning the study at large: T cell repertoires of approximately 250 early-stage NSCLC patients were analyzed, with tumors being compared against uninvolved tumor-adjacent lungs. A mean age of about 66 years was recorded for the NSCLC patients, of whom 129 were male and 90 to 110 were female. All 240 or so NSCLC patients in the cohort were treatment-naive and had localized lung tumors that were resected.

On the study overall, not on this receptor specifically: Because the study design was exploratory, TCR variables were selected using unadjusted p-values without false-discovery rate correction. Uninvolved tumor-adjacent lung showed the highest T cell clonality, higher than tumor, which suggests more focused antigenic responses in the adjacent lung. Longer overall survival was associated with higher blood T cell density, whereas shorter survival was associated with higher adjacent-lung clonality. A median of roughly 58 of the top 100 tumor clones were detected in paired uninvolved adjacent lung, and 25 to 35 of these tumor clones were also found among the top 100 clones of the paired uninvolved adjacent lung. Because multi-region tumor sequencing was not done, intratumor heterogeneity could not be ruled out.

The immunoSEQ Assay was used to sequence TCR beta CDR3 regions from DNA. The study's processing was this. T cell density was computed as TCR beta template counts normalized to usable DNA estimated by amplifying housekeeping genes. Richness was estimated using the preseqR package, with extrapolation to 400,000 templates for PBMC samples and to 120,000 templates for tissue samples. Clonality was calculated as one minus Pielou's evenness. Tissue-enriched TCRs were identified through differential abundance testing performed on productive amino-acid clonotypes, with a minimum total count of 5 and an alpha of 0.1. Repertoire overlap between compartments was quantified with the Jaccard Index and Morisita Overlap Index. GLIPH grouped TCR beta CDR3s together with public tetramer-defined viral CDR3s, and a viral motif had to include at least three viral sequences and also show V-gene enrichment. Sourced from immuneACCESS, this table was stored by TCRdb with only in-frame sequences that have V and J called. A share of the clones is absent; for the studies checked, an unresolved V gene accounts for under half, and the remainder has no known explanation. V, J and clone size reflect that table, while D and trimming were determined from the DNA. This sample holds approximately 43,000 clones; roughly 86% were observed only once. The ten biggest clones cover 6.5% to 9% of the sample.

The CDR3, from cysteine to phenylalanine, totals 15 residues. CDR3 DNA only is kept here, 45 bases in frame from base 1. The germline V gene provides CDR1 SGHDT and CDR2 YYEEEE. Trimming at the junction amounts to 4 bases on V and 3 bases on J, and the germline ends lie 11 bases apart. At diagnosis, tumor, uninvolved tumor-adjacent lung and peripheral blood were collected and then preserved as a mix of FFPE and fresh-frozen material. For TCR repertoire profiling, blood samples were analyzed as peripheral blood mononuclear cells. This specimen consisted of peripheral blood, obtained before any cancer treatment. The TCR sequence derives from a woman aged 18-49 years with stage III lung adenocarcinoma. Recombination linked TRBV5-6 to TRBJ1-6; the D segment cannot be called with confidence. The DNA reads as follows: TGTGCCAGCAGCACTGACACTTTCTATAATTCACCCCTCCACTTT. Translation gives CASSTDTFYNSPLHF. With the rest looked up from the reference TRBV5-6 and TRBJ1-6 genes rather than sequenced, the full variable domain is DAGVTQSPTHLIKTRGQQVTLRCSPKSGHDTVSWYQQALGQGPQFIFQYYEEEERQRGNFPDRFSGHQFPNYSSELNVNALLLGDSALYLCASSTDTFYNSPLHFGNGTRLTVT.